This TCR beta chain came from a study of T cell responses to AZD1222 COVID-19 vaccine. Study-level results: Most donors were white British and more were female, and clonal diversity was possibly underestimated.

To note about this clone: Its antigen remains unidentified.

Measured with immunoSEQ multiplex PCR; TCRdb has only the in-frame clones, and not every one. The table includes tens of thousands of clones, approximately 90% detected once. The CDR3 spans 16 residues. Germline trimming cut 7 bases from V and 4 bases from J; bases unmatched to any gene: 15. Germline V CDR1 and CDR2: MDHEN, SYDVKM. This chain connects TRBV28 to TRBJ1-2; 7 positions match TRBD1. Here the sequenced sample was peripheral blood, taken 28 days after the second AZD1222 dose. This TCR came from an adult who received the AZD1222 COVID-19 vaccine. The CDR3 is CASMPQPEGQLYGYTF. The CDR3 DNA reads TGTGCCAGCATGCCTCAACCCGAGGGACAGCTCTATGGCTACACCTTC.